This is a list of T cell receptor beta chains from one sample in a study of T cells after yellow fever vaccination. TCRdb fed the 5' RACE reads into MiXCR, producing one record per CDR3 protein. Seen here are 150,000 to 200,000 distinct CDR3 sequences, roughly a tenth observed once, and the top ten hold about 40%. The sequencing used CD8+ T cells sorted from PBMCs, collected 45 days after the yellow fever booster vaccination. Receptors originate from a man younger than 35 who received the YFV17D yellow fever vaccine. The CDR3 runs from the conserved cysteine through the conserved F or W. The D gene is left open where the match is weak. The size field is filled for only some rows; it gives once, few, many or a size class.

j_call d_call clone_size v_call cdr3_nt cdr3_aa
TRBJ2-5 TRBD2 NA TRBV7-2 TGTGCCAGCAGAACCGGGACTAGCGGGGGGCCTGGCCAAGAGACCCAGTACTTC CASRTGTSGGPGQETQYF
TRBJ1-2 NA many TRBV4-3 TGCGCCAGCAGCCGAGAAAGACAGGCTCACTATGGCTACACCTTC CASSRERQAHYGYTF
TRBJ2-2 NA NA TRBV23-1 TGCGCCAGCAGTCAATCGAGAGCCTACACCGGGGAGCTGTTTTTT CASSQSRAYTGELFF
TRBJ1-2 TRBD1 many TRBV20-1 TGCAGTGCTAGAGTGGGGACAGTGAATGGCTACACCTTC CSARVGTVNGYTF
TRBJ2-3 NA NA TRBV7-3 TGTGCCAGCGCCCGGGGGGCTGGAGATACGCAGTATTTT CASARGAGDTQYF
TRBJ2-7 TRBD1 many TRBV11-2 TGTGCCAGCAGCCCACAGGGGCGCGAGCAGTACTTC CASSPQGREQYF
TRBJ2-3 NA NA TRBV2 TGTGCCAGCAGTGAGGGACTTGGGAGACTCGATACGCAGTATTTT CASSEGLGRLDTQYF
TRBJ2-3 NA many TRBV29-1 TGCAGCGGTAGACTAGTCTCCACAGATACGCAGTATTTT CSGRLVSTDTQYF
TRBJ2-1 NA NA TRBV27 TGTGCCAGCACCCCCAAATCCTACAGGTGGGTCGATGAGCAGTTCTTC CASTPKSYRWVDEQFF
TRBJ2-3 NA NA TRBV7-8 TGTGCCAGCAGCTCGTCGGACGGCACTAGCACAGATACGCAGTATTTT CASSSSDGTSTDTQYF
TRBJ1-2 NA few TRBV7-9 TGTGCCAGCAGCCGACCGGGACCCACAAGGGGTGGCTACACCTTC CASSRPGPTRGGYTF
TRBJ1-1 NA many TRBV7-9 TGTGCCAGCAGCTGGGGGGCAGGGCCTGAAGCTTTCTTT CASSWGAGPEAFF
TRBJ2-7 NA NA TRBV12-3/TRBV12-4 TGTGCCAGCAGTTTGTTGAGGGGTCAGGTCTCCTACGAGCAGTACTTC CASSLLRGQVSYEQYF
TRBJ2-1 NA NA TRBV4-2 TGTGCCAGCAGCCAAGATAAAAGGGGGGGCTCTCACAATGAGCAGTTCTTC CASSQDKRGGSHNEQFF
TRBJ1-2 TRBD1 many TRBV4-3 TGCGCCAGCAGCCAAGCCTCCCGGACAGGGGGATTCTATGGCTACACCTTC CASSQASRTGGFYGYTF
TRBJ2-2 NA few TRBV7-2 TGTGCCAGCAGCTTGCGGGATGAGGCCGGGGAGCTGTTTTTT CASSLRDEAGELFF
TRBJ2-7 NA few TRBV4-1 TGCGCCAGCAGCCAAGTAGATGACAGCTACGAGCAGTACTTC CASSQVDDSYEQYF
TRBJ2-2 TRBD2 NA TRBV12-3/TRBV12-4 TGTGCCAGCACTAGCGGGGCATCCACCGGGGAGCTGTTTTTT CASTSGASTGELFF
TRBJ1-6 NA few TRBV7-6 TGTGCCAGCAGATTGGGACCGAGGAATTCACCCCTCCACTTT CASRLGPRNSPLHF
TRBJ1-1 NA many TRBV20-1 TGCAGTGCTAGGAACCCGGGGGGCTGGGGCACTGAAGCTTTCTTT CSARNPGGWGTEAFF
TRBJ2-6 NA NA TRBV6-5 TGTGCCAGCAGTTTTGACTCTGGGGCCAACGTCCTGACTTTC CASSFDSGANVLTF
TRBJ2-1 NA NA TRBV7-9 TGTGCCAGCAGCTTTAATTCGGCGCTCCAGCATGAGCAGTTCTTC CASSFNSALQHEQFF
TRBJ2-3 NA NA TRBV15 TGTGCCACCAGCAGAGGTGCGGCAGGGATCTCAGATACGCAGTATTTT CATSRGAAGISDTQYF
TRBJ2-5 NA few TRBV5-6 TGTGCCAGCAGCTTCTCTTCTGAGGAGACCCAGTACTTC CASSFSSEETQYF
TRBJ2-1 NA few TRBV6-6 TGTGCCAGCAGTTACTTTCTTGGTAGCTCCTACAATGAGCAGTTCTTC CASSYFLGSSYNEQFF
TRBJ1-6 NA few TRBV4-3 TGCGCCAGCAGCCCGTCAACATGGAATTCACCCCTCCACTTT CASSPSTWNSPLHF
TRBJ2-3 NA NA TRBV6-2/TRBV6-3 TGTGCCAGCAGTTACGCCGACCGTGCCACAGATACGCAGTATTTT CASSYADRATDTQYF
TRBJ2-1 TRBD1 few TRBV3-1 TGTGCCAGCAGCCATAGGACAGGGGGGTACAATGAGCAGTTCTTC CASSHRTGGYNEQFF
TRBJ2-1 TRBD1 few TRBV18 TGTGCCAGCTCGTACGACAGGGTCGGCGACAATGAGCAGTTCTTC CASSYDRVGDNEQFF
TRBJ2-5 NA NA TRBV7-9 TGTGCCAGCAGCACCCAGGGGCAAGAGACCCAGTACTTC CASSTQGQETQYF
TRBJ2-2 NA few TRBV11-3 TGTGCCAGCAGCTTAGGGGTGATGGAAACCGGGGAGCTGTTTTTT CASSLGVMETGELFF
TRBJ1-1 NA many TRBV19 TGTGCCAGTAGTATTGGGGGGGTCACTGAAGCTTTCTTT CASSIGGVTEAFF
TRBJ2-5 TRBD2 many TRBV2 TGTGCCAGCTGTGGAGCGGGGGGGCCTGGGGTCATGGGAGAGACCCAGTACTTC CASCGAGGPGVMGETQYF
TRBJ2-1 TRBD2 NA TRBV7-3 TGTGCCAGCAGGGATACTAGCGACAATGAGCAGTTCTTC CASRDTSDNEQFF
TRBJ2-7 NA many TRBV20-1 TGCAGTGCTAGAGAGGAGCTAACGCTTTGGGACGAGCAGTACTTC CSAREELTLWDEQYF
TRBJ2-5 NA few TRBV6-2/TRBV6-3 TGTGCCAGCAGTTATCTCACACGGCGGGAGACCCAGTACTTC CASSYLTRRETQYF
TRBJ2-1 NA NA TRBV5-1 TGCGCCAGCCTCCCTCCGCGGTCCTACAATGAGCAGTTCTTC CASLPPRSYNEQFF
TRBJ2-2 NA few TRBV24-1 TGTGCCACCAGTGATAGTCTGCACACCGGGGAGCTGTTTTTT CATSDSLHTGELFF
TRBJ2-1 NA many TRBV4-1 TGCGCCAGCAGCCAAGATCGTCGGGGGTCAGTTTACAATGAGCAGTTCTTC CASSQDRRGSVYNEQFF
TRBJ2-5 NA few TRBV3-1 TGTGCCAGCAGCCCGTCCGGGACGGAGGAGACCCAGTACTTC CASSPSGTEETQYF
TRBJ2-1 NA many TRBV10-3 TGTGCCATCAGCCGGGGGTACTTAGACAGGAGCTCCTACAATGAGCAGTTCTTC CAISRGYLDRSSYNEQFF
TRBJ2-5 NA NA TRBV12-3/TRBV12-4 TGTGCCAGCAGTTTCACGGCGGGGTACTTAGAGACCCAGTACTTC CASSFTAGYLETQYF
TRBJ2-4 TRBD2 NA TRBV5-4 TGTGCCAGCAGCTTCGGGGGGGCCGAAAACATTCAGTACTTC CASSFGGAENIQYF
TRBJ2-1 NA NA TRBV6-2/TRBV6-3 TGTGCCAGCGGTAAGCGCTCCTACAATGAGCAGTTCTTC CASGKRSYNEQFF
TRBJ2-1 NA few TRBV7-9 TGTGCCAGCAGCTTAGCCCGGACTATTGAGCAGTTCTTC CASSLARTIEQFF
TRBJ2-7 TRBD1 few TRBV11-2 TGTGCCAGCGTCAATTCCGGGACAGGAGTCTACGAGCAGTACTTC CASVNSGTGVYEQYF
TRBJ2-5 NA few TRBV11-2 TGTGCCAGCAGCTTGGCCCAACCATCGGAGACCCAGTACTTC CASSLAQPSETQYF
TRBJ1-1 NA NA TRBV6-5 TGTGCCAGCACCGACGAGGGCACTGAAGCTTTCTTT CASTDEGTEAFF
TRBJ1-6 NA NA TRBV6-5 TGTGCCAGCAGTCGGACCGAGTATAATTCACCCCTCCACTTT CASSRTEYNSPLHF
TRBJ2-1 TRBD1 few TRBV27 TGTGCCAGCAGTTCGGGGACAGGGGGGTCGTACAATGAGCAGTTCTTC CASSSGTGGSYNEQFF
TRBJ1-2 TRBD1 many TRBV27 TGTGCCAGCAGTTTTCAGGGGGCTGATGGCTACACCTTC CASSFQGADGYTF
TRBJ1-1 NA NA TRBV11-2 TGTGCCAGCAGCTTATCCCCGGAACTAAACACTGAAGCTTTCTTT CASSLSPELNTEAFF
TRBJ1-5 NA few TRBV7-9 TGTGCCAGCAGCTTTTCAGAGAGCAATCAGCCCCAGCATTTT CASSFSESNQPQHF
TRBJ2-5 NA many TRBV5-6 TGTGCCAGCAGCTTGGCCAGGGCATCACGGTCGGGTGGAGAGACCCAGTACTTC CASSLARASRSGGETQYF
TRBJ1-2 NA few TRBV7-9 TGTGCCAGCAGCTTACCCGACGGTTATGGCTACACCTTC CASSLPDGYGYTF
TRBJ2-3 NA few TRBV6-2/TRBV6-3 TGTGCCAGCAGCCCTAGCTGGGAAATCACAGATACGCAGTATTTT CASSPSWEITDTQYF
TRBJ2-7 TRBD1 many TRBV27 TGTGCCAGCAGTTTATCAGGCAGGGGGCCTTACGAGCAGTACTTC CASSLSGRGPYEQYF
TRBJ2-5 NA few TRBV29-1 TGCAGCGCGGACTCCGGGGACGGAGAGACCCAGTACTTC CSADSGDGETQYF
TRBJ2-1 NA few TRBV12-3/TRBV12-4 TGTGCCAGCCGGGGAATCAACAATGAGCAGTTCTTC CASRGINNEQFF